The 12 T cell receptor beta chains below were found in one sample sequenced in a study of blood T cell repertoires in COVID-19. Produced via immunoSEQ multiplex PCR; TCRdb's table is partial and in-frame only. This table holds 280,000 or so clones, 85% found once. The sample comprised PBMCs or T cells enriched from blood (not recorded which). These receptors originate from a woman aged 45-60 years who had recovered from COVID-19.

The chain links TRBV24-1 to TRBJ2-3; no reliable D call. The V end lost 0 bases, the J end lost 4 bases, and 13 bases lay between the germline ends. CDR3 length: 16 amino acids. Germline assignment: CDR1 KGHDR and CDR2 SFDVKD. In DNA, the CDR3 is TGTGCCACCAGTGATTTGAGAAGAGATGAAGCAGATACGCAGTATTTT. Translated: CATSDLRRDEADTQYF.

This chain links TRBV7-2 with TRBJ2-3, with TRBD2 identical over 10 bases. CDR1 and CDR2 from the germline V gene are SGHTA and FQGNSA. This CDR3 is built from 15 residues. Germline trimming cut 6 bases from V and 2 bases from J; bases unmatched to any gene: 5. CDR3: CASRWTSGFTDTQYF. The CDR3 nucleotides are TGTGCCAGCAGGTGGACTAGCGGATTCACAGATACGCAGTATTTT.

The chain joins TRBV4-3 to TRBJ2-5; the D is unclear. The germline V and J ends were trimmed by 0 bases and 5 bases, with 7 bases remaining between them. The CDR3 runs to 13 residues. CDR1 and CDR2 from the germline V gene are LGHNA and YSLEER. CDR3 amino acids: CASSQDLFETQYF. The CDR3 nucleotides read TGCGCCAGCAGCCAAGATCTTTTCGAGACCCAGTACTTC.

The CDR3 region has the DNA TGCGCCAGCAGCGCCCTACTAGCGGGATCCCAAGAGACCCAGTACTTC. It translates to CASSALLAGSQETQYF. The V gene is TRBV5-1, the J gene TRBJ2-5, with TRBD2 matching over 10 bases. Looked up from germline, CDR1 is SGHRS and CDR2 is YFSETQ. There are 16 residues in the CDR3. V dropped 4 bases and J dropped 1; count of bases not matched to a gene: 7. Combining the CDR3 with reference TRBV5-1 and TRBJ2-5 gives the whole variable domain KAGVTQTPRYLIKTRGQQVTLSCSPISGHRSVSWYQQTPGQGLQFLFEYFSETQRNKGNFPGRFSGRQFSNSRSEMNVSTLELGDSALYLCASSALLAGSQETQYFGPGTRLLVL.

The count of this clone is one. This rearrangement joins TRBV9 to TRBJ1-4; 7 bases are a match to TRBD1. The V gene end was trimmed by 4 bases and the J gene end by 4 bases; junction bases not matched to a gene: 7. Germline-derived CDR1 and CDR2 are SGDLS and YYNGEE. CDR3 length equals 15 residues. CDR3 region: CASSQGGRLNEKLFF. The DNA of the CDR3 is TGTGCCAGCAGCCAGGGGGGCAGACTTAATGAAAAACTGTTTTTT.

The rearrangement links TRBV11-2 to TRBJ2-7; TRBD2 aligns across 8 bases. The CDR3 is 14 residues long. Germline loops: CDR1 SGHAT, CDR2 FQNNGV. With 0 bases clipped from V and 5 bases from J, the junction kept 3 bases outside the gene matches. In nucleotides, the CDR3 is TGTGCCAGCAGCTTAGAGCGGGGGGATAACGAGCAGTACTTC. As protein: CASSLERGDNEQYF.

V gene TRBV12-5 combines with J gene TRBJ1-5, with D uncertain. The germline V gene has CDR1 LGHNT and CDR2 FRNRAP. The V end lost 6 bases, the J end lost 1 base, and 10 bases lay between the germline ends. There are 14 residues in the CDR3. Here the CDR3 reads CASGPPRSNQPQHF. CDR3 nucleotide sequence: TGTGCTAGTGGGCCCCCCAGGAGCAATCAGCCCCAGCATTTT. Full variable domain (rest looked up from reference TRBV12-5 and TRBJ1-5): DARVTQTPRHKVTEMGQEVTMRCQPILGHNTVFWYRQTMMQGLELLAYFRNRAPLDDSGMPKDRFSAEMPDATLATLKIQPSEPRDSAVYFCASGPPRSNQPQHFGDGTRLSIL.

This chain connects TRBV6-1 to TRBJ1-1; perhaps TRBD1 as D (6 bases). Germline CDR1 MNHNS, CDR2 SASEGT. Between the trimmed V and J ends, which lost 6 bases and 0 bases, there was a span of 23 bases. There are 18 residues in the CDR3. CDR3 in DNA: TGTGCCAGCAGCGAACGGCCCACGGGGGGGGGCCTGAACACTGAAGCTTTCTTT. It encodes CASSERPTGGGLNTEAFF.

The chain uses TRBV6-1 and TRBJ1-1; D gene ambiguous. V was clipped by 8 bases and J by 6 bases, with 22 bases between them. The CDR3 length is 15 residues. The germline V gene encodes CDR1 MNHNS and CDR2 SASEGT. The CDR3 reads CASPPGEFQSSEAFF. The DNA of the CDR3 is TGTGCCAGCCCTCCCGGGGAATTTCAGTCTTCTGAAGCTTTCTTT.

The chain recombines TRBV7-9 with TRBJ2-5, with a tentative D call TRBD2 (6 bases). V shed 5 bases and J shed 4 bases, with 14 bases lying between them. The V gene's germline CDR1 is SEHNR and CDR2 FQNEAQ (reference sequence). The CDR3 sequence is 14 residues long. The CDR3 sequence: CASSPTSSAETQYF. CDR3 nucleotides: TGTGCCAGCAGCCCGACTAGTTCAGCAGAGACCCAGTACTTC.

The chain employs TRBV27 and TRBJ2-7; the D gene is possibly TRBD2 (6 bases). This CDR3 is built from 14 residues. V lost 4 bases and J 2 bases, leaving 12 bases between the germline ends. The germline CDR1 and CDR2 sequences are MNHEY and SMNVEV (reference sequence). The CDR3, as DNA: TGTGCCAGCAGTTCGGGACTGCTAACCTACGAGCAGTACTTC. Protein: CASSSGLLTYEQYF.

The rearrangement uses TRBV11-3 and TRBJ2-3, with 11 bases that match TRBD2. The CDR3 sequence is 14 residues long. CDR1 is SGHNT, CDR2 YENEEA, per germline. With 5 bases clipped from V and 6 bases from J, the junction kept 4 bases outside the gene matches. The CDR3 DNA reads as TGTGCCAGCAGCCTTAGCGGGAGGGGGGATACGCAGTATTTT. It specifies CASSLSGRGDTQYF.